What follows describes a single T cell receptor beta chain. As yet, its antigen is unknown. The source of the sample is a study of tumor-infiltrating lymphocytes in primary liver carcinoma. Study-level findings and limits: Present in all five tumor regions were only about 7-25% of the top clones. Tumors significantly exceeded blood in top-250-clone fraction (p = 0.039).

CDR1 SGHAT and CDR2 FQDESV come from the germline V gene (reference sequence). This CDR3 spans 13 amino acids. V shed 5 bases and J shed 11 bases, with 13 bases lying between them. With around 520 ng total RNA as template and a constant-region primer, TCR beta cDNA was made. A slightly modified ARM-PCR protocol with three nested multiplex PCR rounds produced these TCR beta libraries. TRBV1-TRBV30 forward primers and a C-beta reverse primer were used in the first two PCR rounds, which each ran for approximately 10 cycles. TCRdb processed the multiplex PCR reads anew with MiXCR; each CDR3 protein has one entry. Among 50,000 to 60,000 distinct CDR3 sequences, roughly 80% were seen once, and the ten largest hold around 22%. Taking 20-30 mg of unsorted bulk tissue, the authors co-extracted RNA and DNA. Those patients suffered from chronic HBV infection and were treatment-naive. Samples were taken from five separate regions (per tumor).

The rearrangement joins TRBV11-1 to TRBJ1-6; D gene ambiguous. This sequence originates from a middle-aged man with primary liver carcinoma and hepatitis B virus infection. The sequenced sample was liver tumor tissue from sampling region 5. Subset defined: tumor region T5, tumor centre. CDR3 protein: CASSRNLVTPLHF. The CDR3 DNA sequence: TGTGCCAGCAGCCGGAACCTGGTTACACCCCTCCACTTT. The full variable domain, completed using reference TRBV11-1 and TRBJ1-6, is EAEVAQSPRYKITEKSQAVAFWCDPISGHATLYWYRQILGQGPELLVQFQDESVVDDSQLPKDRFSAERLKGVDSTLKIQPAELGDSAMYLCASSRNLVTPLHFGNGTRLTVT.